This section outlines one T cell receptor (beta chain) sequence together with its context. What it binds is unknown. The sample belongs to a study of cytomegalovirus exposure and HLA in healthy donors. Turning to the study itself: Among the roughly 380 donors who were genotyped, about 86% fell in the genetic ancestry cluster that is associated with self-reported Caucasian donors.

The donors, nominally healthy at sampling, likely had unrecorded immune exposures. Study-level findings and limits: Indistinguishable V segments such as TRBV6-2 and TRBV6-3 were excluded. An apparent linkage of common viral pathogens to several of the most significant clusters emerged in a later analysis.

The PCR was carried out with 60 Vbeta primers and 13 Jbeta primers. Clones were read by immunoSEQ multiplex PCR, and TCRdb kept only the in-frame ones, dropping some. Of under 200,000 clones in the sample, 75% to 85% were seen once. Trimming took 2 bases from V and 4 from J, leaving 8 bases between them. Germline CDR1 is SNHLY and CDR2 is FYNNEI. This CDR3 spans 13 amino acids. This sequence joins TRBV2 and TRBJ1-2; no definite D call. This sequence originates from a man aged 50 to 60 in good health and CMV-seropositive. Sequences were obtained from PBMCs. CDR3 loop: CASSELPPYGYTF. CDR3 in DNA: TGTGCCAGCAGTGAACTCCCCCCCTATGGCTACACCTTC.